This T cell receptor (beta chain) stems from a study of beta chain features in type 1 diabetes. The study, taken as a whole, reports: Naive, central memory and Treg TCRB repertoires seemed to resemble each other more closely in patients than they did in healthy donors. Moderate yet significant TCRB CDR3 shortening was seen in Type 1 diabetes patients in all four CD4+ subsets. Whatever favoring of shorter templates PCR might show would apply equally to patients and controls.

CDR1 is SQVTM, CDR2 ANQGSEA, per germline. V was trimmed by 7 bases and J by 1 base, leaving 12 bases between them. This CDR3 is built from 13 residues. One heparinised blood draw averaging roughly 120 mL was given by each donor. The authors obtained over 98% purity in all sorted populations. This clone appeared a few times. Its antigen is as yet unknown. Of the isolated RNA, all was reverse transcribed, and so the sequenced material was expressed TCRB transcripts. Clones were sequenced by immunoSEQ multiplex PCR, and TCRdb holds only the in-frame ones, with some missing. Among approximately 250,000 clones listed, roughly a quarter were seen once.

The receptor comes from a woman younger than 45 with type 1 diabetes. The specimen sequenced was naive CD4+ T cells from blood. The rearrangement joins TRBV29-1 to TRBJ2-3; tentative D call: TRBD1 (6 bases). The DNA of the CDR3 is TGCAGCGGGGAAGGGACACGCACAGATACGCAGTATTTT. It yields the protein CSGEGTRTDTQYF.